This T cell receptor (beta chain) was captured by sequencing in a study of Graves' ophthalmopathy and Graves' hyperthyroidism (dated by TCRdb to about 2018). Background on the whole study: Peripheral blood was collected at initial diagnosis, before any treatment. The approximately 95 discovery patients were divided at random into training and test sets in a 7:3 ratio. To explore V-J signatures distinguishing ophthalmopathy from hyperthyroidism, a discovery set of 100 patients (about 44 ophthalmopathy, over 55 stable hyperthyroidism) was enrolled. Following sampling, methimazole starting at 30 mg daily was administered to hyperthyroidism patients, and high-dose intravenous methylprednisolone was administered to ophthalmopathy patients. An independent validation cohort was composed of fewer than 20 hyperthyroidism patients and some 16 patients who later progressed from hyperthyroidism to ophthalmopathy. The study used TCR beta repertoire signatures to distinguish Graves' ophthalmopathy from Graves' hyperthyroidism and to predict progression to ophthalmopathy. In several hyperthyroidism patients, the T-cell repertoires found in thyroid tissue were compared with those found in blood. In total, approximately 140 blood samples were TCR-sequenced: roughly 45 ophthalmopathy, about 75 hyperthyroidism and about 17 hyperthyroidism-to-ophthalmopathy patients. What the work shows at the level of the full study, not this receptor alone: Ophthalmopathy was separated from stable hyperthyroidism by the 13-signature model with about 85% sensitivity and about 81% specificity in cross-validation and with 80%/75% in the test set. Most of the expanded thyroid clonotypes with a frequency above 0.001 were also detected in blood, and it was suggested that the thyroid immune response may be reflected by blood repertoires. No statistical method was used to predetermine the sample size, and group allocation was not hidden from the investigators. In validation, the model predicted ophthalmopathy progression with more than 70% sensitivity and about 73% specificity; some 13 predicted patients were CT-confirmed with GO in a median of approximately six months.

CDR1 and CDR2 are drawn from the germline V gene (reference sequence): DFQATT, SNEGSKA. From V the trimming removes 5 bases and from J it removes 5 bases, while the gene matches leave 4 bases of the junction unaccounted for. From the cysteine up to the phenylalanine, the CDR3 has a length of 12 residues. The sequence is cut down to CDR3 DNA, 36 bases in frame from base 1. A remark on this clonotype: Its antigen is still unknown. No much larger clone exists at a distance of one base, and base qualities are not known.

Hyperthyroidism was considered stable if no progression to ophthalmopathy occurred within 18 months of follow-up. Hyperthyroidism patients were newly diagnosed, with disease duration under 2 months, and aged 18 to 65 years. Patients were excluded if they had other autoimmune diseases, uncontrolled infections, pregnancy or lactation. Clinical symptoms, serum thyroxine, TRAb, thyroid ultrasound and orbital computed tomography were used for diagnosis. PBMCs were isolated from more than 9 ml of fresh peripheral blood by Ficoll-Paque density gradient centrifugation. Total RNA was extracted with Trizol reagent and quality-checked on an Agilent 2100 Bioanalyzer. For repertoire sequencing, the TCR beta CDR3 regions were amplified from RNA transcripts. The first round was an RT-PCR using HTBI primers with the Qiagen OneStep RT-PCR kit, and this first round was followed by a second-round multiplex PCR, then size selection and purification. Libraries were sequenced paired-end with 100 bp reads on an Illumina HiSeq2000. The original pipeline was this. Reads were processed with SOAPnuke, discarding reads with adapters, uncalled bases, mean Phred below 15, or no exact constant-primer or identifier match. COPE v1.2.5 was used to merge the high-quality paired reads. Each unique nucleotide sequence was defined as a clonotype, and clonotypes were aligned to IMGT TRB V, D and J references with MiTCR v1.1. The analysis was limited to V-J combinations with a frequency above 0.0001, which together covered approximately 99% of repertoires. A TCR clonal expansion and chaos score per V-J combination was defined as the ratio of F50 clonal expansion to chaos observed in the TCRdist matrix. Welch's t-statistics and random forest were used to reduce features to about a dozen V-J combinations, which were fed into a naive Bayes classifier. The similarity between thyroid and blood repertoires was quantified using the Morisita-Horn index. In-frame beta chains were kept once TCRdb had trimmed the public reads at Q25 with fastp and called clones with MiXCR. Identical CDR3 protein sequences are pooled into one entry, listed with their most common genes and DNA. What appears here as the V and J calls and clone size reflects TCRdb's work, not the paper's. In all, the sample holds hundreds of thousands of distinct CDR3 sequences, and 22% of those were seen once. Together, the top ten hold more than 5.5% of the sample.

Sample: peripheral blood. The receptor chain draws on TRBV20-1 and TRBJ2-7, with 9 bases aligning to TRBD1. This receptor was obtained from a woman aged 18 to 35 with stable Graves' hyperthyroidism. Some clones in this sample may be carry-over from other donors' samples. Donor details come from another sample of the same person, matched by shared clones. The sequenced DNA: TGCAGTGCTGGGGGACAGGGCAACGAGCAGTACTTC. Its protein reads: CSAGGQGNEQYF.